The next 15 T cell receptor beta chains were all read from a single sample in a study of graft-versus-host responses after intestinal transplantation. Their antigens remain unidentified. Profiling relied on immunoSEQ multiplex PCR, and the TCRdb table lists in-frame clones only, not all of them. The sample yields approximately 86,000 clones, 91% seen once. The sample was unstimulated CD4+ T cells sorted from spleen or lymph node cells, taken before intestinal transplant. All receptors derive from a human donor who received an intestinal transplant.

The chain links TRBV19 to TRBJ1-5, with 10 bases matching TRBD1. The V segment lost 5 bases and the J segment 2 bases; nucleotides outside the gene matches: 3. The CDR3 has 15 amino acids. Looked up from germline, CDR1 is LNHDA and CDR2 is SQIVND (reference sequence). CDR3 sequence reads: CASSPGTGGNQPQHF. In DNA, the CDR3 is TGTGCCAGTAGTCCCGGGACAGGGGGCAATCAGCCCCAGCATTTT.

V gene TRBV11-3 combines with J gene TRBJ2-7, with 7 bases matching TRBD1. After removal of 5 bases from V and 0 bases from J, the junction contained 7 bases not matched to a gene. The CDR3 loop spans 15 amino acids. CDR1 SGHNT and CDR2 YENEEA come from the germline V gene. The CDR3, as DNA: TGTGCCAGCAGCCCAGGACAGGACCCCTCCTACGAGCAGTACTTC. Encoded protein: CASSPGQDPSYEQYF.

On this clone: The same CDR3 is also encoded by other DNA sequences in this sample. The chain has TRBV5-5 and TRBJ1-2, with 10 bases fitting TRBD1. The J segment lost 5 bases and the V segment lost 4 bases, leaving 8 bases of the junction unmatched. Germline lookup yields CDR1 SGHKS and CDR2 YYEKEE (reference sequence). The CDR3 runs 15 residues. CDR3 sequence reads: CASSLPGQGSYGYTF. The DNA of the CDR3 is TGTGCCAGCAGCCTCCCGGGACAGGGGAGTTATGGCTACACCTTC.

The CDR3 DNA follows: TGTGCCTGGAGCGCAGGGGGGAACACTGAAGCTTTCTTT. Its protein product is CAWSAGGNTEAFF. The chain links TRBV30 to TRBJ1-1; TRBD1 agrees at 7 bases. Germline trimming cut 3 bases from V and 1 base from J; bases unmatched to any gene: 2. The CDR3 covers 13 residues. The V gene's germline CDR1 is GTSNPN and CDR2 SVGIG (reference sequence).

The J gene is TRBJ1-4, the V gene TRBV2; a possible D gene is TRBD1 (5 bases). CDR1 is SNHLY, CDR2 FYNNEI, per germline. With 2 bases removed from V and 8 bases from J, the gap between germline ends came to 15 bases. CDR3 length: 15 residues. The CDR3 sequence is CASSELGSAGEKLFF. CDR3 sequence (DNA): TGTGCCAGCAGTGAACTCGGGTCCGCAGGGGAAAAACTGTTTTTT. Using reference TRBV2 and TRBJ1-4 for the parts outside the CDR3, the full variable domain is EPEVTQTPSHQVTQMGQEVILRCVPISNHLYFYWYRQILGQKVEFLVSFYNNEISEKSEIFDDQFSVERPDGSNFTLKIRSTKLEDSAMYFCASSELGSAGEKLFFGSGTQLSVL.

This clone has only a few counts. This sequence joins TRBV12-5 and TRBJ2-1; tentative D call: TRBD1 (6 bases). The CDR3 contains 13 residues. CDR1 and CDR2 (germline): LGHNT, FRNRAP. Trimming cost V 6 bases and J 4 bases, with 10 bases left between them. The CDR3 is CASGSGQYNEQFF. The DNA for the CDR3 is TGTGCTAGTGGCTCCGGACAGTACAATGAGCAGTTCTTC.

The chain combines TRBV6-1 with TRBJ1-5; weak D call: TRBD1 (6 bases). The ends were cut back, 4 bases at V and 7 bases at J, with 14 bases in the middle. CDR1 and CDR2 from the germline V gene are MNHNS and SASEGT. The CDR3 extends over 14 amino acids. The CDR3 DNA reads TGTGCCAGCAGTGGTTCAGGGGTACGGCAGCCCCAGCATTTT. Amino acid sequence: CASSGSGVRQPQHF.

This chain connects TRBV6-5 to TRBJ2-5; D uncertain. The V gene lost 7 bases and the J gene lost 1 base, with 13 bases spanning the gap. CDR3 length: 14 residues. Germline V lookup: CDR1 MNHEY, CDR2 SVGAGI. The CDR3 reads CASTLRGFQETQYF. CDR3 sequence (DNA): TGTGCCAGCACCTTACGAGGTTTCCAAGAGACCCAGTACTTC.

This chain links TRBV27 with TRBJ2-7, with 9 positions matching TRBD1. V shed 5 bases and J 4 bases; nucleotides not matched to a gene: 9. The CDR3 sequence is 15 residues long. Germline V CDR1 and CDR2: MNHEY, SMNVEV (reference sequence). In nucleotides, the CDR3 is TGTGCCAGCAGTGCAGCCGGGACAGGGCCATACGAGCAGTACTTC. Translated: CASSAAGTGPYEQYF.

This clone has just one count. The chain carries TRBV7-2 and TRBJ1-1; D uncertain. The CDR3 contains 12 residues. Per germline, CDR1 SGHTA and CDR2 FQGNSA. The V end was cut by 4 bases, the J end by 4 bases, with 7 bases between. The CDR3 here is CASSSELTEAFF. CDR3 bases: TGTGCCAGCAGCTCCGAGCTCACTGAAGCTTTCTTT.

The chain uses TRBV7-6 and TRBJ1-5, with TRBD1 as a possible D gene (6 bases). V was trimmed by 8 bases and J by 4 bases, leaving 15 bases between them. Germline V gene lookup returns CDR1 SGHVS and CDR2 FNYEAQ. The CDR3 consists of 14 residues. The CDR3 nucleotides are TGTGCCAGCGCATCCCAACAGGGAAATCAGCCCCAGCATTTT. Its protein product is CASASQQGNQPQHF.

The V gene is TRBV20-1, the J gene TRBJ1-4; TRBD1 might be the D (5 bases). V lost 5 bases and J lost 8, with 9 bases in between. The CDR3 totals 11 residues. Looked up from germline, CDR1 is DFQATT and CDR2 is SNEGSKA (reference sequence). DNA for the CDR3: TGCAGTGCTCCAACAGGCGAAAAACTGTTTTTT. Translating it yields CSAPTGEKLFF.

The chain couples TRBV4-3 to TRBJ1-2; no clear D gene. V lost 0 bases, J lost 7 bases, and 18 bases lay in between. The length of the CDR3 is 16 residues. Germline V gene sequence: CDR1 LGHNA, CDR2 YSLEER. The CDR3 nucleotides are TGCGCCAGCAGCCAAGATCCCGGGGAGCCCGGCGGTGGCTACACCTTC. Amino acid sequence: CASSQDPGEPGGGYTF.

This clone was detected once. J is TRBJ2-3 and V is TRBV7-2; possible D gene TRBD1, 5 bases. The V gene lost 2 bases and the J gene lost 1 base, with 7 bases spanning the gap. Germline CDR1 reads SGHTA; CDR2 reads FQGNSA. This CDR3 is built from 14 residues. The CDR3 DNA reads as TGTGCCAGCAGCTTAAGCAGGGGCACAGATACGCAGTATTTT. Its protein product is CASSLSRGTDTQYF.

V usage is TRBV29-1 and J usage is TRBJ2-3; TRBD1 agrees at 7 bases. Germline V gives CDR1 SQVTM, CDR2 ANQGSEA. V lost 2 bases, J lost 5 bases, and 1 base stayed unmatched. There are 12 residues in the CDR3. The CDR3 here is CSVERTGDTQYF. The CDR3 nucleotides are TGCAGCGTTGAACGGACAGGAGATACGCAGTATTTT.